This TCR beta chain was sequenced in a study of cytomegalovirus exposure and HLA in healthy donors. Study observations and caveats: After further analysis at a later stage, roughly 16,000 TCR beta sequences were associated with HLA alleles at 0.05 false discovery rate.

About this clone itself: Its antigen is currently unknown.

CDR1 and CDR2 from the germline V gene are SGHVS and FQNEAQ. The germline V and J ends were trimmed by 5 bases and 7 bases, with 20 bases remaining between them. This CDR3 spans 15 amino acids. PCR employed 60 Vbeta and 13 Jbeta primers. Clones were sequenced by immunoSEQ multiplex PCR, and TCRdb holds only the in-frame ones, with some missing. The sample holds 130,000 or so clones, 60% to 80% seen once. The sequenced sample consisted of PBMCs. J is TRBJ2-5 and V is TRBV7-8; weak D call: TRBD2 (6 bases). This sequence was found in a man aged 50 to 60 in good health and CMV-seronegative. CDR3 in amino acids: CASSLFRTGEGTQYF. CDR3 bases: TGTGCCAGCAGCCTCTTTAGGACGGGGGAAGGGACCCAGTACTTC.